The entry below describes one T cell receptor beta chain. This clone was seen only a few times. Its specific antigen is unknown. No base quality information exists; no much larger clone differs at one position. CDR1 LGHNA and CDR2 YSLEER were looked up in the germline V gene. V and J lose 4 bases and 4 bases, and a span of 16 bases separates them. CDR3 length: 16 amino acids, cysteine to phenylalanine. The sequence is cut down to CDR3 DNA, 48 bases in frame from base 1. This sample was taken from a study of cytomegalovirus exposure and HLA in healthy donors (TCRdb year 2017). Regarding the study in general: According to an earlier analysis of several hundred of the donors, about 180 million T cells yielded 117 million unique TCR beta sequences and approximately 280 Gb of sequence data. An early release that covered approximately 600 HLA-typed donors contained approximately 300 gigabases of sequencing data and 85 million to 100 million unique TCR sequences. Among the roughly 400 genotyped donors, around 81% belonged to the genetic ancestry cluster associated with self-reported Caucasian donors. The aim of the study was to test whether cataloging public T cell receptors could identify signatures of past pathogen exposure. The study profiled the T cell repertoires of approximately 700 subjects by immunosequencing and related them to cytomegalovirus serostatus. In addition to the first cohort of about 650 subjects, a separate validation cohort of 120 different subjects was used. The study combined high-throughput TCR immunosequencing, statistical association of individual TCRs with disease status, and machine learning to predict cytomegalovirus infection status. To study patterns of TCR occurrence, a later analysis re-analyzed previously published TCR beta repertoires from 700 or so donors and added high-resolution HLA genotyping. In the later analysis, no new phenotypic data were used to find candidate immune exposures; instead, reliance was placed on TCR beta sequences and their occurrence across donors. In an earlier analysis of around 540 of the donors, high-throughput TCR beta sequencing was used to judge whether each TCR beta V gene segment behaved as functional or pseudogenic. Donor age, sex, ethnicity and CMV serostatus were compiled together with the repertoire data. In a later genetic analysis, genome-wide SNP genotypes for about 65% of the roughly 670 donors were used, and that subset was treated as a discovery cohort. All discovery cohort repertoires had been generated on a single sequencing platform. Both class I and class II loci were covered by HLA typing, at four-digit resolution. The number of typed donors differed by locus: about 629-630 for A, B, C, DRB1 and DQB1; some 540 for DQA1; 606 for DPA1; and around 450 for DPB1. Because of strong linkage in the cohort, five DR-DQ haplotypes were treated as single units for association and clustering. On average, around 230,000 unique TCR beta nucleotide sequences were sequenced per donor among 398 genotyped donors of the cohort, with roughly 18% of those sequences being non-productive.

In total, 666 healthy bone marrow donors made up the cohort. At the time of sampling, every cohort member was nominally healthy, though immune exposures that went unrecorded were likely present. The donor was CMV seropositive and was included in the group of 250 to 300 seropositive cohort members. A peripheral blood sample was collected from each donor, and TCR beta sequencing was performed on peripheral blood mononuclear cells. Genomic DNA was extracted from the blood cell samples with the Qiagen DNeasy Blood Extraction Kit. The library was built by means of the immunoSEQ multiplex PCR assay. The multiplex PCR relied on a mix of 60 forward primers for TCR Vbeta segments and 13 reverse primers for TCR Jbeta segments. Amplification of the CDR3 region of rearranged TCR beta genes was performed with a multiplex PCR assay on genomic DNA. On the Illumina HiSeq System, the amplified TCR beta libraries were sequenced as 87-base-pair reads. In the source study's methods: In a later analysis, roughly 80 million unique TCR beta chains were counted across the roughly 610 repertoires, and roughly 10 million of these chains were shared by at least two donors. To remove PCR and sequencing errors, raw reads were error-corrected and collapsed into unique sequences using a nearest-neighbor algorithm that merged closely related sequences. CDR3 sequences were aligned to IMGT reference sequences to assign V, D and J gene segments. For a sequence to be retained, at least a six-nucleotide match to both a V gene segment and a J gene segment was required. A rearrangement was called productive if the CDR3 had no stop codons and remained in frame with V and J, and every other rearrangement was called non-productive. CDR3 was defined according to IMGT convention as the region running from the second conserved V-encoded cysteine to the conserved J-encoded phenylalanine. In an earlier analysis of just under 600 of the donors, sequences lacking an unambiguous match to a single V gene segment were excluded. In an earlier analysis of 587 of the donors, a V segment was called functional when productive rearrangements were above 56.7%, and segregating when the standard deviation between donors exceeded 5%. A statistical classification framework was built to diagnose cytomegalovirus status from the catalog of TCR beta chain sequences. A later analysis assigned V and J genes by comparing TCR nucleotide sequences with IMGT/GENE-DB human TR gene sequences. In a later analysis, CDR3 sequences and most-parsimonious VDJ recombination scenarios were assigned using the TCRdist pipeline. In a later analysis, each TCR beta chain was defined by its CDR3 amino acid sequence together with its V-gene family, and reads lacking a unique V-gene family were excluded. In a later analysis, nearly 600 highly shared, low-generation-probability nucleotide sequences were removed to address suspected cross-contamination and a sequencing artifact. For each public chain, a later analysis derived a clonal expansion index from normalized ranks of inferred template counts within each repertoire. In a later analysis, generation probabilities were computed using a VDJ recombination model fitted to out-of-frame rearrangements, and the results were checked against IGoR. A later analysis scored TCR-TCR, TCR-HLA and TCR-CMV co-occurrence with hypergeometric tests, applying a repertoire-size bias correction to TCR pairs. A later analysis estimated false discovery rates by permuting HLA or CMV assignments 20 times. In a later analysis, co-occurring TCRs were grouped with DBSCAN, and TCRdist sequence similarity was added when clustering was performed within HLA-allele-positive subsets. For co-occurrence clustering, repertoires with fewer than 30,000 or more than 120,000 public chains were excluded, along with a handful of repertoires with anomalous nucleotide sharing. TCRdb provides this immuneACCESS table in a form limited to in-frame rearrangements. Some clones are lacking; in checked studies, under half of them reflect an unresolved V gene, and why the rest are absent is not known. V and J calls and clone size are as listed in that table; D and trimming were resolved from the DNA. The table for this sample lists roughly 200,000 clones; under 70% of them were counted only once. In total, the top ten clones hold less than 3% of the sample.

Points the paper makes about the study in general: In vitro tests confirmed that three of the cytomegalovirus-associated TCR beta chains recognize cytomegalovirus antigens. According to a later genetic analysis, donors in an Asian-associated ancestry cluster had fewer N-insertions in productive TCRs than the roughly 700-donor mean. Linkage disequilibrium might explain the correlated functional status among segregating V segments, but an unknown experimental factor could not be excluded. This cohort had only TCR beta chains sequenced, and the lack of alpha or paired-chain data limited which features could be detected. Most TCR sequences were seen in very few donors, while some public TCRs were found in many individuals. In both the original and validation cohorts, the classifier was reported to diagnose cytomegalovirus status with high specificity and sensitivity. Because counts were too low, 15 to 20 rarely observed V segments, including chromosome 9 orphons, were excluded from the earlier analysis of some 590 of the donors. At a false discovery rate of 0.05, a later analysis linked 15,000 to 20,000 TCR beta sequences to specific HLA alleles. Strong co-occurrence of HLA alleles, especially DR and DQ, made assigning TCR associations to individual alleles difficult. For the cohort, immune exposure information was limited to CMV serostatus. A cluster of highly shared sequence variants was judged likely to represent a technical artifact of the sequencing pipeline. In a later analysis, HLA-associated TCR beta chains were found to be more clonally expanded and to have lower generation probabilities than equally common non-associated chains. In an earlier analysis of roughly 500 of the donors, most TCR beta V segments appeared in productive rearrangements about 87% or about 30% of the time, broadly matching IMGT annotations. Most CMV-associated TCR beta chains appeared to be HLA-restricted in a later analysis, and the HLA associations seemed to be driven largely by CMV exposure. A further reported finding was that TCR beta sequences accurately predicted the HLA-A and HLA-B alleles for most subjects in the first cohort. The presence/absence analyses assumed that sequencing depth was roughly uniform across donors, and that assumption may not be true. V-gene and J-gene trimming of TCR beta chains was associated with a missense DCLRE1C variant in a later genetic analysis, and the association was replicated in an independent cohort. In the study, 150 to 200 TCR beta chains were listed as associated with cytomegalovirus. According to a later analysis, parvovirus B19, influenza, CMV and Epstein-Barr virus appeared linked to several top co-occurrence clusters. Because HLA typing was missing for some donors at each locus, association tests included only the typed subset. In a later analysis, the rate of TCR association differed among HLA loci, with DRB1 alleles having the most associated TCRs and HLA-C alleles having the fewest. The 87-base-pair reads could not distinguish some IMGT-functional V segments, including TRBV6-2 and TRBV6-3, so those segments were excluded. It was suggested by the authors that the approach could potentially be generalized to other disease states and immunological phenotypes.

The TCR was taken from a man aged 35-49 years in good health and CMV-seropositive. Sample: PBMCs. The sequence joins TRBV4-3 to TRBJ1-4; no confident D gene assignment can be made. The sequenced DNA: TGCGCCAGCAGCCGAAGCGGCGGGCAGAATAATGAAAAACTGTTTTTT. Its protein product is CASSRSGGQNNEKLFF.